Following are 26 T cell receptor beta chains from one sample sequenced in a study of cytomegalovirus exposure and HLA in healthy donors. PCR was performed using 60 Vbeta and 13 Jbeta primers. Sequencing used immunoSEQ multiplex PCR; TCRdb keeps in-frame clones, though not all of them. This table holds 98,000 or so clones, over 65% found once. What was sequenced was PBMCs. The origin of the receptors is a woman aged 40-49 years in good health and CMV-seronegative.

The chain combines TRBV14 with TRBJ1-3; D call uncertain. Germline loops: CDR1 SGHDN, CDR2 FVKESK. The V end was cut by 0 bases, the J end by 8 bases, with 5 bases between. The CDR3 has 12 amino acids. CDR3 nucleotide sequence: TGTGCCAGCAGCCAAGATTCGTACACCATATATTTT. The encoded protein is CASSQDSYTIYF.

This clone was counted only a few times. The V call is TRBV7-9, the J call TRBJ1-5; the D gene is possibly TRBD1 (6 bases). The V gene lost 5 bases and the J gene lost 5 bases, with 19 bases spanning the gap. The length of the CDR3 is 16 residues. The germline V gene has CDR1 SEHNR and CDR2 FQNEAQ (reference sequence). CDR3 protein: CASSPQHGTPDQPQHF. CDR3 DNA: TGTGCCAGCAGCCCTCAACACGGGACACCCGATCAGCCCCAGCATTTT. The whole variable domain, filled in from reference TRBV7-9 and TRBJ1-5, reads DTGVSQNPRHKITKRGQNVTFRCDPISEHNRLYWYRQTLGQGPEFLTYFQNEAQLEKSRLLSDRFSAERPKGSFSTLEIQRTEQGDSAMYLCASSPQHGTPDQPQHFGDGTRLSIL.

CDR3 region: CASSFSGSGVREQFF. As DNA, the CDR3 is TGTGCCAGCAGCTTTAGCGGGAGCGGAGTTCGTGAGCAGTTCTTC. The chain recombines TRBV7-8 with TRBJ2-1; 9 nucleotides agree with TRBD2. This CDR3 contains 15 residues. Germline assignment: CDR1 SGHVS and CDR2 FQNEAQ. Trimming cost V 3 bases and J 9 bases; bases outside gene matches: 9.

The chain couples TRBV19 to TRBJ2-1; TRBD2 matches 15 bases. After removal of 6 bases from V and 5 bases from J, the junction contained 11 bases not matched to a gene. The CDR3 consists of 18 residues. CDR1 LNHDA and CDR2 SQIVND come from the germline V gene (reference sequence). The CDR3 nucleotides are TGTGCCAGTAGGTCAGGACTAGCGGGAGGGCCGAGAAACAATGAGCAGTTCTTC. It is translated as CASRSGLAGGPRNNEQFF. The full variable domain, with the rest looked up from reference TRBV19 and TRBJ2-1, is DGGITQSPKYLFRKEGQNVTLSCEQNLNHDAMYWYRQDPGQGLRLIYYSQIVNDFQKGDIAEGYSVSREKKESFPLTVTSAQKNPTAFYLCASRSGLAGGPRNNEQFFGPGTRLTVL.

The rearrangement links TRBV5-1 to TRBJ2-1, with 12 bases fitting TRBD2. The CDR3 consists of 15 residues. V dropped 4 bases and J dropped 9; count of bases not matched to a gene: 8. Germline CDR1 SGHRS, CDR2 YFSETQ. The CDR3 loop reads CASSPGLAGGREQFF. CDR3 in DNA: TGCGCCAGCAGCCCCGGCCTAGCGGGAGGGCGTGAGCAGTTCTTC. The full variable domain, in which reference TRBV5-1 and TRBJ2-1 provide the parts outside the CDR3, is KAGVTQTPRYLIKTRGQQVTLSCSPISGHRSVSWYQQTPGQGLQFLFEYFSETQRNKGNFPGRFSGRQFSNSRSEMNVSTLELGDSALYLCASSPGLAGGREQFFGPGTRLTVL.

The genes are TRBV5-1 and TRBJ1-2; D unclear. Trimming took 3 bases from V and 7 from J, leaving 13 bases between them. The germline CDR1 and CDR2 sequences are SGHRS and YFSETQ. This CDR3 has 13 residues. The CDR3 sequence: CASSSLGTSGYTF. The CDR3 DNA reads as TGCGCCAGCAGCTCGCTGGGAACTAGTGGCTACACCTTC.

This clone came up a few times. This chain links TRBV6-4 with TRBJ2-2; unclear D gene. From germline, CDR1 is MRHNA and CDR2 SNTAGT. The CDR3 sequence is 13 residues long. Trimming removed 2 bases from V and 3 bases from J, with 4 bases in between. The CDR3 region is CASSDSDTGELFF. Written as DNA, the CDR3 is TGTGCCAGCAGTGACAGCGACACCGGGGAGCTGTTTTTT.

V usage is TRBV7-3 and J usage is TRBJ2-7; no clear D gene. Trimming took off 8 bases at V and 6 bases at J, with 5 bases between the two ends. Germline V gives CDR1 SGHTA, CDR2 FQGTGA. This CDR3 spans 9 amino acids. Here the CDR3 DNA reads TGTGCCAGCTTATCCGAGCAGTACTTC. It translates to CASLSEQYF.

V usage is TRBV7-9 and J usage is TRBJ2-5; TRBD2 agrees at 7 bases. Germline loops: CDR1 SEHNR, CDR2 FQNEAQ (reference sequence). CDR3 size: 14 residues. Trimming cost V 3 bases and J 3 bases; bases outside gene matches: 4. Here the CDR3 reads CASSFGTNKETQYF. Here the CDR3 DNA reads TGTGCCAGCAGCTTTGGGACTAACAAAGAGACCCAGTACTTC.

J is TRBJ2-2 and V is TRBV19; D not resolved. The CDR3 totals 14 residues. Germline-derived CDR1 and CDR2 are LNHDA and SQIVND (reference sequence). The V and J ends lost 2 bases and 6 bases respectively, with 10 bases between them. The DNA for the CDR3 is TGTGCCAGTAGTATACTCCTTGAGGCCGGGGAGCTGTTTTTT. Its protein product is CASSILLEAGELFF.

In DNA form, the CDR3 reads TGTGCCACCAGCAGAGATCCCCCCGCGGGAGGGGCGTACACCTTC. The encoded protein is CATSRDPPAGGAYTF. This chain joins TRBV15 and TRBJ1-2; D might be TRBD1 (5 bases). V was pared by 0 bases and J by 11 bases, with 19 bases between. The CDR3 runs to 15 residues. The germline V gene encodes CDR1 LNHNV and CDR2 YYDKDF (reference sequence).

The V call is TRBV30, the J call TRBJ2-7; TRBD1 is a possible D gene (5 bases). Germline assignment: CDR1 GTSNPN and CDR2 SVGIG (reference sequence). The CDR3 totals 14 residues. The V and J ends lost 3 bases and 2 bases respectively, with 14 bases between them. The CDR3 is CAWRWTPEAYEQYF. CDR3 nucleotide sequence: TGTGCCTGGAGATGGACACCAGAAGCCTACGAGCAGTACTTC.

The chain joins TRBV9 to TRBJ2-3, with 13 bases that match TRBD2. V lost 2 bases, J lost 0 bases, and 3 bases stayed unmatched. Germline V gene sequence: CDR1 SGDLS, CDR2 YYNGEE. The CDR3 runs 17 residues. This chain's CDR3 is CASSVTTSGRSTDTQYF. The CDR3 DNA is TGTGCCAGCAGCGTGACGACTAGCGGGAGGAGCACAGATACGCAGTATTTT.

This chain's CDR3 is CASSQDGGRDYNEQFF. Here the CDR3 DNA reads TGTGCCAGCAGCCAAGATGGCGGGAGGGATTACAATGAGCAGTTCTTC. J is TRBJ2-1 and V is TRBV4-2, with 9 bases aligning to TRBD2. V trimming: 0 bases; J trimming: 4 bases; junction bases outside the gene matches: 4. Germline values: CDR1 LGHNA, CDR2 YNFKEQ. This CDR3 region has 16 residues.

The chain couples TRBV6-5 to TRBJ1-1, with D possibly being TRBD1 (6 bases). This CDR3 spans 14 amino acids. Germline CDR1 and CDR2: MNHEY and SVGAGI. Trimming cost V 8 bases and J 1 base, with 14 bases left between them. CDR3 loop: CASGPTGPNTEAFF. The CDR3 DNA reads as TGTGCCAGCGGCCCGACAGGACCGAACACTGAAGCTTTCTTT.

The rearrangement links TRBV19 to TRBJ2-1, with D tentatively TRBD2 (5 bases). The germline V gene has CDR1 LNHDA and CDR2 SQIVND (reference sequence). The CDR3 sequence is 15 residues long. The V end was cut by 3 bases, the J end by 6 bases, with 15 bases between. The chain's CDR3 is CASSMALASSNEQFF. The CDR3 nucleotides read TGTGCCAGTAGTATGGCCCTTGCTAGCAGCAATGAGCAGTTCTTC.

This clone was counted a few times. CDR3 region: CASSLGGALLLAGEQYF. DNA of the CDR3: TGTGCCAGCAGCTTAGGAGGTGCGCTCCTTTTGGCGGGCGAGCAGTACTTC. V gene TRBV7-9 combines with J gene TRBJ2-7, with D maybe TRBD2 (5 bases). Germline V gene sequence: CDR1 SEHNR, CDR2 FQNEAQ (reference sequence). V gave up 1 base and J gave up 6 bases, with 22 bases separating them. This CDR3 is built from 17 residues.

The chain uses TRBV4-3 and TRBJ1-1; D possibly corresponds to TRBD1 (5 bases). Per germline, CDR1 LGHNA and CDR2 YSLEER. This CDR3 is built from 15 residues. Trimming took off 0 bases at V and 0 bases at J, with 8 bases between the two ends. CDR3 bases: TGCGCCAGCAGCCAAGATCAGGGTATGAACACTGAAGCTTTCTTT. It specifies CASSQDQGMNTEAFF.

This clone has only a few counts. This chain links TRBV4-2 with TRBJ1-1; D is unresolved. V was clipped by 0 bases and J by 4 bases, with 6 bases between them. Germline assignment: CDR1 LGHNA and CDR2 YNFKEQ. The CDR3 is 13 amino acids. The CDR3 DNA follows: TGTGCCAGCAGCCAAGAAATCGGCACTGAAGCTTTCTTT. Protein product: CASSQEIGTEAFF.

V usage is TRBV18 and J usage is TRBJ1-4, with TRBD1 as a possible D gene (6 bases). V was cut by 3 bases and J by 8 bases, with 13 bases left in between. The CDR3 is made up of 14 amino acids. The germline gives CDR1 KGHSH, CDR2 LQKENI. CDR3: CASSPLQGFEKLFF. CDR3 in DNA: TGTGCCAGCTCACCCTTACAGGGTTTCGAAAAACTGTTTTTT.

This clone was recorded only once. The CDR3 bases are TGTGCCAGCAGTACGGGAGTGGCCTACAATGAGCAGTTCTTC. The encoded protein is CASSTGVAYNEQFF. The V call is TRBV11-2, the J call TRBJ2-1; tentative D call: TRBD2 (6 bases). Germline CDR1 and CDR2: SGHAT and FQNNGV. The CDR3 runs 14 residues. Trimming stripped 6 bases from V and 2 bases from J, with 11 bases between. The full variable domain, in which reference TRBV11-2 and TRBJ2-1 provide the parts outside the CDR3, is EAGVAQSPRYKIIEKRQSVAFWCNPISGHATLYWYQQILGQGPKLLIQFQNNGVVDDSQLPKDRFSAERLKGVDSTLKIQPAKLEDSAVYLCASSTGVAYNEQFFGPGTRLTVL.

This chain uses TRBV6-5 with TRBJ2-3; 9 bases fit TRBD2. V lost 0 bases to trimming and J lost 8 bases; unmatched junction nucleotides: 6. The CDR3 spans 15 residues. Germline V gives CDR1 MNHEY, CDR2 SVGAGI. The CDR3 nucleotides read TGTGCCAGCAGTTACTCATTCACTAGCGGGCGTACGCAGTATTTT. Its protein is CASSYSFTSGRTQYF.

The chain employs TRBV12-1 and TRBJ2-4; the D call in the table, TRBD2, was not verified against the DNA. TRBV12-1 counts as a pseudogene. The CDR3 has 16 residues. For the CDR3, the DNA is TGTGCCAGCAGCCCCCGGACTAGCGGGGGAAAAAACATTCAGTACTTC. Its translation is CASSPRTSGGKNIQYF.

This clone showed up just once. J is TRBJ2-7 and V is TRBV6-1, with D maybe TRBD1 (5 bases). Germline CDR1 is MNHNS and CDR2 is SASEGT. The CDR3 has 14 residues. Trimming removed 3 bases from V and 2 bases from J, with 11 bases in between. The DNA of the CDR3 is TGTGCCAGCAGTGAGTTCAGGGCGACCTACGAGCAGTACTTC. Amino acid sequence: CASSEFRATYEQYF.

A remark on this clone: The sample carries other DNA sequences with the same CDR3. The chain recombines TRBV13 with TRBJ2-7; D possibly corresponds to TRBD1 (6 bases). The V and J ends lost 3 bases and 4 bases respectively, with 16 bases between them. Germline CDR1 reads PRHDT; CDR2 reads FYEKMQ (reference sequence). This CDR3 spans 15 amino acids. Written as DNA, the CDR3 is TGTGCCAGCAGCTTGGTTATTGATGGACAGTACGAGCAGTACTTC. Residues: CASSLVIDGQYEQYF.

The chain uses TRBV7-3 and TRBJ2-1, with 9 bases matching TRBD2. The CDR3 has 15 residues. Germline CDR1 and CDR2: SGHTA and FQGTGA. Losses at the gene ends were 5 bases for V and 7 bases for J; bases not matched to a gene: 9. This CDR3 reads CASSPLVAGENEQFF. The CDR3 DNA reads as TGTGCCAGCAGCCCCCTGGTAGCGGGAGAGAATGAGCAGTTCTTC. Filled out from reference TRBV7-3 and TRBJ2-1, the complete variable domain reads GAGVSQTPSNKVTEKGKYVELRCDPISGHTALYWYRQSLGQGPEFLIYFQGTGAADDSGLPNDRFFAVRPEGSVSTLKIQRTERGDSAVYLCASSPLVAGENEQFFGPGTRLTVL.